One and the same sample provided the 20 T cell receptor beta chains below, sequenced in a study of radiotherapy plus CTLA-4 blockade in lung cancer. Sequenced by immunoSEQ multiplex PCR; TCRdb stores in-frame clones only, minus some. The sample contains roughly 75,000 clones, under 80% of which appear only once. The material was peripheral blood, obtained from a patient treated with radiotherapy plus ipilimumab. The origin of the receptors is a human donor with non-small cell lung cancer whose response to radiotherapy plus ipilimumab could not be evaluated. Some clones in this sample may be carry-over from other donors' samples.

Only one count was recorded for this clone. Mismatch with germline at one junction end may stem from a read error. This sample also contains other DNA sequences that code for the same CDR3. The V call is TRBV19, the J call TRBJ1-5; possibly TRBD1 for D (6 bases). There are 15 residues in the CDR3. Germline assignment: CDR1 LNHDA and CDR2 SQIVND (reference sequence). The CDR3 nucleotides are TGTGCCAGCAGTAGGGGGGTCGGCAGAAATCAGCCCCAGCATTTT. Translated, it gives CASSRGVGRNQPQHF.

This chain links TRBV9 with TRBJ2-7, with 7 bases aligning to TRBD1. CDR1 and CDR2 from the germline V gene are SGDLS and YYNGEE. CDR3 length equals 14 residues. The trim removed 3 bases at V and 2 bases at J, leaving 5 bases unmatched. The CDR3 protein is CASSAHQGAYEQYF. The CDR3 coding sequence is TGTGCCAGCAGCGCACATCAGGGGGCCTACGAGCAGTACTTC.

The V gene is TRBV19, the J gene TRBJ1-2; 7 nucleotides agree with TRBD1. CDR3 length: 13 residues. V trimming: 5 bases; J trimming: 5 bases; junction bases outside the gene matches: 5. Germline V gene sequence: CDR1 LNHDA, CDR2 SQIVND (reference sequence). CDR3 bases: TGTGCCAGTAGTGTCCGGGACAGATATGGCTACACCTTC. Protein sequence: CASSVRDRYGYTF. The complete variable domain, with remaining parts taken from reference TRBV19 and TRBJ1-2, reads DGGITQSPKYLFRKEGQNVTLSCEQNLNHDAMYWYRQDPGQGLRLIYYSQIVNDFQKGDIAEGYSVSREKKESFPLTVTSAQKNPTAFYLCASSVRDRYGYTFGSGTRLTVV.

The genes are TRBV7-2 and TRBJ2-3; 8 nucleotides line up with TRBD2. In germline, CDR1 is SGHTA, CDR2 FQGNSA. The CDR3 runs 16 residues. Trimming took 1 base from V and 2 from J; bases not matched to a gene: 5. The CDR3 region is CASSLVTGGNTDTQYF. The CDR3, as DNA: TGTGCCAGCAGCTTAGTAACGGGGGGGAACACAGATACGCAGTATTTT.

The chain carries TRBV9 and TRBJ1-2; 9 bases are shared with TRBD1. Trimming at V came to 4 bases and at J to 0 bases, leaving 7 bases not matched to a gene. The CDR3 runs to 16 residues. Germline V gives CDR1 SGDLS, CDR2 YYNGEE. The CDR3 DNA is TGTGCCAGCAGCCCCGGACAGGGGACAACTAACTATGGCTACACCTTC. This encodes CASSPGQGTTNYGYTF. Using reference TRBV9 and TRBJ1-2 for the parts outside the CDR3, the full variable domain is DSGVTQTPKHLITATGQRVTLRCSPRSGDLSVYWYQQSLDQGLQFLIQYYNGEERAKGNILERFSAQQFPDLHSELNLSSLELGDSALYFCASSPGQGTTNYGYTFGSGTRLTVV.

The V call is TRBV2, the J call TRBJ2-7; 7 bases are shared with TRBD1. Germline loops: CDR1 SNHLY, CDR2 FYNNEI. After removal of 4 bases from V and 12 bases from J, the junction contained 6 bases not matched to a gene. The CDR3 has 11 amino acids. The chain's CDR3 is CASSVTGWTYF. CDR3 in DNA: TGTGCCAGCAGTGTGACAGGGTGGACGTACTTC.

In its sample, this clone was seen once. The chain links TRBV13 to TRBJ1-1; perhaps TRBD1 as D (6 bases). The CDR3 runs 16 residues. The germline V gene has CDR1 PRHDT and CDR2 FYEKMQ (reference sequence). The ends were cut back, 0 bases at V and 1 base at J, with 12 bases in the middle. The CDR3 region is CASSLGLTGQNTEAFF. CDR3 DNA sequence: TGTGCCAGCAGCTTAGGCCTAACGGGACAGAACACTGAAGCTTTCTTT.

The chain combines TRBV5-1 with TRBJ2-3; 12 bases fit TRBD2. Germline V CDR1 and CDR2: SGHRS, YFSETQ. Trimming took 3 bases from V and 4 from J; bases not matched to a gene: 3. This CDR3 is 15 amino acids long. CDR3 sequence: CASSSSGGAADTQYF. Written as DNA, the CDR3 is TGCGCCAGCAGCTCTAGCGGGGGGGCGGCAGATACGCAGTATTTT.

This chain joins TRBV28 and TRBJ1-5, with TRBD1 as a possible D gene (5 bases). Germline V gives CDR1 MDHEN, CDR2 SYDVKM. There are 13 residues in the CDR3. Trimming left V 6 bases short and J 4 bases short, with 10 bases between. The CDR3: CASRGGRNQPQHF. Written as DNA, the CDR3 is TGTGCCAGCAGGGGGGGAAGAAATCAGCCCCAGCATTTT.

V and J are TRBV7-9 and TRBJ1-4; 8 bases line up with TRBD1. The J segment lost 8 bases and the V segment lost 1 base, leaving 9 bases of the junction unmatched. CDR1 is SEHNR and CDR2 is FQNEAQ in the germline V gene (reference sequence). CDR3 size: 16 residues. The CDR3 bases are TGTGCCAGCAGCTTAGGGCAGGGGGCGCGTCGCGAAAAACTGTTTTTT. This gives the protein CASSLGQGARREKLFF.

The genes are TRBV11-2 and TRBJ1-4, with D uncertain. Trimming took off 6 bases at V and 0 bases at J, with 11 bases between the two ends. There are 15 residues in the CDR3. Germline CDR1 and CDR2: SGHAT and FQNNGV. This CDR3 is CASSLRVATNEKLFF. The CDR3 DNA reads as TGTGCCAGCAGTTTGAGGGTTGCAACTAATGAAAAACTGTTTTTT. Drawing the rest from reference TRBV11-2 and TRBJ1-4, the complete variable domain is EAGVAQSPRYKIIEKRQSVAFWCNPISGHATLYWYQQILGQGPKLLIQFQNNGVVDDSQLPKDRFSAERLKGVDSTLKIQPAKLEDSAVYLCASSLRVATNEKLFFGSGTQLSVL.

In this sample, this clone turned up a few times. The CDR3 DNA follows: TGTGCCAGCAGTTTACCCCAGGGGCTCACAGATACGCAGTATTTT. Protein sequence: CASSLPQGLTDTQYF. V gene TRBV28 combines with J gene TRBJ2-3, with D maybe TRBD1 (6 bases). V lost 2 bases to trimming and J lost 2 bases, with 11 bases between them. This CDR3 region has 15 residues. The germline CDR1 and CDR2 sequences are MDHEN and SYDVKM.

The chain combines TRBV11-3 with TRBJ2-2; possible D gene TRBD1, 6 bases. The germline V gene encodes CDR1 SGHNT and CDR2 YENEEA. This CDR3 region has 16 residues. V was pared by 1 base and J by 0 bases, with 9 bases between. The CDR3 reads CASSLVGTTNTGELFF. The DNA of the CDR3 is TGTGCCAGCAGCTTAGTAGGGACAACGAACACCGGGGAGCTGTTTTTT.

The chain joins TRBV5-8 to TRBJ2-5; D remains unclear. Trimming cost V 3 bases and J 6 bases, with 9 bases left between them. Germline lookup yields CDR1 SGHTS and CDR2 YDEGEE. The CDR3 spans 12 residues. Here the CDR3 DNA reads TGTGCCAGCAGCTCAGATTCGAAGACCCAGTACTTC. It codes for CASSSDSKTQYF.

V is TRBV5-6 and J is TRBJ1-2, with D possibly being TRBD1 (6 bases). The length of the CDR3 is 13 residues. Trimming shortened V by 4 bases and J by 5 bases, and 12 bases separated the two germline ends. The germline V gene encodes CDR1 SGHDT and CDR2 YYEEEE. The CDR3, as DNA: TGTGCCAGCAGCCCGGGGACATATTATGGCTACACCTTC. Protein product: CASSPGTYYGYTF.

The chain couples TRBV19 to TRBJ2-3; maybe TRBD2 (6 bases). In germline, CDR1 is LNHDA, CDR2 SQIVND (reference sequence). The CDR3 runs to 16 residues. V lost 5 bases and J lost 3, with 18 bases in between. CDR3 nucleotide sequence: TGTGCCAGTAGTTTGGGACTCGATGGAGGTACAGATACGCAGTATTTT. This codes for CASSLGLDGGTDTQYF.

This chain links TRBV4-1 with TRBJ2-5, with TRBD2 matching over 10 bases. The CDR3 is made up of 18 amino acids. Trimming at V came to 0 bases and at J to 4 bases, leaving 11 bases not matched to a gene. Germline assignment: CDR1 MGHRA and CDR2 YSYEKL. CDR3 sequence: CASSQESSLAGARETQYF. The DNA for the CDR3 is TGCGCCAGCAGCCAAGAAAGCTCGCTAGCGGGGGCCCGAGAGACCCAGTACTTC.

This clone is labeled as medium-sized. The chain links TRBV28 to TRBJ2-5, with 9 bases aligning to TRBD1. Germline-derived CDR1 and CDR2 are MDHEN and SYDVKM. V gave up 6 bases and J gave up 5 bases; unmatched junction bases: 7. The length of the CDR3 is 14 residues. The CDR3 sequence is CASRMTGGYETQYF. The CDR3 nucleotides read TGTGCCAGCAGGATGACAGGGGGATATGAGACCCAGTACTTC.

The rearrangement uses TRBV13 and TRBJ2-7; 8 nucleotides align to TRBD2. Trimming took 6 bases from V and 1 from J; bases not matched to a gene: 2. CDR1 is PRHDT and CDR2 is FYEKMQ in the germline V gene (reference sequence). The CDR3 covers 13 residues. DNA for the CDR3: TGTGCCAGCAGTAGCGGGGCTTCCTACGAGCAGTACTTC. Its protein product is CASSSGASYEQYF.

The chain joins TRBV29-1 to TRBJ1-2; no clear D gene. In germline, CDR1 is SQVTM, CDR2 ANQGSEA. The CDR3 covers 13 residues. Trimming pared 0 bases from V and 6 bases from J, leaving 11 bases between. CDR3 loop: CSVEERGRNGYTF. The DNA for the CDR3 is TGCAGCGTTGAAGAACGGGGAAGAAATGGCTACACCTTC.